The text below deals with one T cell receptor beta chain. Trimming cost V 0 bases and J 2 bases; bases outside gene matches: 5. Germline CDR1 reads LNHNV; CDR2 reads YYDKDF (reference sequence). The CDR3 consists of 16 residues. The sample originates from a study of cytomegalovirus exposure and HLA in healthy donors. Healthy bone marrow donors formed the donor group. Vbeta (60) and Jbeta (13) primers were used in the PCR. Measured with immunoSEQ multiplex PCR; TCRdb has only the in-frame clones, and not every one. This sample yields 75,000 to 90,000 clones, of which 55% to 70% are seen a single time; about 15% belongs to the top ten.

The sequencing sample was made of PBMCs. The J gene is TRBJ2-7, the V gene TRBV15, with 9 bases lining up with TRBD2. The clonotype originates from a woman in her thirties or forties in good health and CMV-seropositive. The CDR3 DNA reads TGTGCCACCAGCAGAGAGGCGGGAGGGGCCGCCTACGAGCAGTACTTC. Protein: CATSREAGGAAYEQYF.